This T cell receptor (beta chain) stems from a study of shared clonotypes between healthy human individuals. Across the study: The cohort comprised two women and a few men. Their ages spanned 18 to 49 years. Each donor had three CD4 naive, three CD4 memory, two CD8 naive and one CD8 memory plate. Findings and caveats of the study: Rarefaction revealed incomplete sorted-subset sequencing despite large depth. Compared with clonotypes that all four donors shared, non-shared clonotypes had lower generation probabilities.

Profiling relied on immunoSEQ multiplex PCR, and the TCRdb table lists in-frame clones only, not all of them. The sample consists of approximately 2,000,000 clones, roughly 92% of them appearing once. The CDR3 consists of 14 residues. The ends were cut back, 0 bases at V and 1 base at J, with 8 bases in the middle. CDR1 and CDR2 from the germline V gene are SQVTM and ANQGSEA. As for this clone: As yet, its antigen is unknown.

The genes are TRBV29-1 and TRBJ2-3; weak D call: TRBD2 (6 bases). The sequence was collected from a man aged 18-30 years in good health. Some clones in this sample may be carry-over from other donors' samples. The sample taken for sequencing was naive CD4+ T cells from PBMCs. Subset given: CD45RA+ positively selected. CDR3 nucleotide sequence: TGCAGCGTTGAAGATCGGAGGGGCACAGATACGCAGTATTTT. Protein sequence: CSVEDRRGTDTQYF.